This T cell receptor beta chain was recorded in a study of response to subunit inactivated influenza vaccine. TCRdb reprocessed the RT-PCR reads with MiXCR, giving one entry per CDR3 protein. The table records roughly 620,000 distinct CDR3 sequences, about 10% of them present only once. This CDR3 is 17 amino acids long. With 3 bases clipped from V and 4 bases from J, the junction kept 10 bases outside the gene matches. Germline-derived CDR1 and CDR2 are DFQATT and SNEGSKA (reference sequence). These data also featured in a second study, about T cells expressing NK-cell markers. That work adds: The authors made TCR beta cDNA libraries by 5'RACE template switching. This switching added a universal primer site and UMIs. Dominant NKG2C+ clonotypes in six donors made up about 1.0-7.0% of CD8+ T cells. Where several donors were concerned, these clonotypes also led the CD3+CD56-NKG2C+ fraction.

The chain has TRBV20-1 and TRBJ2-1, with 12 bases that match TRBD2. This TCR was recovered from a man between 45 and 60 years old who received an inactivated influenza vaccine. This material consisted of PBMCs from blood, taken on the day of vaccination. Here the CDR3 DNA reads TGCAGTGCTAGGACTAGCGGGAGCCGCGTTATTTACAATGAGCAGTTCTTC. The encoded protein is CSARTSGSRVIYNEQFF.